Shown below are 8 T cell receptor beta chains from a single sample sequenced in a study of cytomegalovirus exposure and HLA in healthy donors. Generated by immunoSEQ multiplex PCR, the TCRdb table keeps only in-frame clones and is missing some. There are about 70,000 clones in the sample; around 95% occur only once, and approximately 2% lies in the top ten. The sequenced material came from PBMCs. The receptors shown here come from a woman younger than 30 in good health and CMV-seropositive.

The chain combines TRBV7-9 with TRBJ1-1; 7 bases fit TRBD1. The CDR3 runs to 15 residues. After removal of 5 bases from V and 6 bases from J, the junction contained 12 bases not matched to a gene. CDR1 is SEHNR, CDR2 FQNEAQ, per germline (reference sequence). Written as DNA, the CDR3 is TGTGCCAGCAGCCCACTCCAACGGGACAGTTCTGAAGCTTTCTTT. Protein product: CASSPLQRDSSEAFF.

This sequence joins TRBV4-1 and TRBJ2-1, with 10 bases lining up with TRBD2. The junction had 6 bases not matched to a gene; V was cut back by 0 bases and J by 4 bases. CDR3 size: 17 residues. Germline V gene sequence: CDR1 MGHRA, CDR2 YSYEKL. As DNA, the CDR3 is TGCGCCAGCAGCCAAGATCCCCTAGCGGGGGAATACAATGAGCAGTTCTTC. This gives the protein CASSQDPLAGEYNEQFF.

The rearrangement links TRBV11-2 to TRBJ2-7, with unresolved D. Trimming left V 2 bases short and J 3 bases short, with 11 bases between. Germline CDR1 and CDR2: SGHAT and FQNNGV. This CDR3 spans 14 amino acids. In nucleotides, the CDR3 is TGTGCCAGCAGCTTACCAGGTTCGATCTACGAGCAGTACTTC. It yields the protein CASSLPGSIYEQYF.

The V gene is TRBV4-1, the J gene TRBJ2-2, with D possibly matching TRBD1 (6 bases). CDR1 and CDR2 (germline): MGHRA, YSYEKL. The CDR3 runs 21 residues. Trimming removed 4 bases from V and 6 bases from J, with 33 bases in between. The CDR3 sequence: CASSPSVGARWERLGAGELFF. The CDR3 coding sequence is TGCGCCAGCAGCCCTTCCGTGGGGGCTCGATGGGAGAGATTGGGCGCCGGGGAGCTGTTTTTT.

This clone was seen just once. This chain links TRBV19 with TRBJ2-7, with TRBD1 identical over 8 bases. Germline assignment: CDR1 LNHDA and CDR2 SQIVND (reference sequence). This CDR3 has 15 amino acids. V gave up 6 bases and J gave up 0 bases; unmatched junction bases: 7. CDR3: CASSPQTGVSYEQYF. As DNA, the CDR3 is TGTGCCAGTAGCCCTCAGACAGGGGTCTCCTACGAGCAGTACTTC.

The chain employs TRBV11-2 and TRBJ2-3, with 7 nucleotides matching TRBD2. The junction had 2 bases not matched to a gene; V was cut back by 5 bases and J by 0 bases. Germline V gene data show CDR1 as SGHAT and CDR2 as FQNNGV. CDR3 length equals 14 residues. CDR3 coding DNA: TGTGCCAGCAGCCTACTAGCGAGCACAGATACGCAGTATTTT. The encoded protein is CASSLLASTDTQYF.

The chain combines TRBV27 with TRBJ1-1; 8 bases agree with TRBD1. The germline CDR1 and CDR2 sequences are MNHEY and SMNVEV (reference sequence). The CDR3 runs 13 residues. V shed 4 bases and J 7 bases; nucleotides not matched to a gene: 5. The CDR3 region has the DNA TGTGCCAGCAGTTCATCCGGGACAGGTGAAGCTTTCTTT. Translating gives CASSSSGTGEAFF.

This clone appeared a single time. The chain combines TRBV10-3 with TRBJ2-5, with a tentative D call TRBD2 (5 bases). CDR3 length equals 12 residues. V lost 7 bases, J lost 5 bases, and 11 bases lay in between. Germline assignment: CDR1 ENHRY and CDR2 SYGVKD. CDR3 in DNA: TGTGCCATCAAGGACTCCGGGGAGACCCAGTACTTC. It encodes CAIKDSGETQYF.